A selection of T cell receptor beta chains follows, all from one sample in a study of cytomegalovirus exposure and HLA in healthy donors. Produced via immunoSEQ multiplex PCR; TCRdb's table is partial and in-frame only. The sample includes approximately 120,000 clones, approximately 94% seen only once; the top ten take roughly 1.2%. Sequenced sample: PBMCs. Receptor source: a woman aged 18-29 years in good health and CMV-seronegative. Each CDR3 is given without its conserved first and last residue.

ASSTGLMYEQY	TRBV19	TRBJ2-7
ASSTQYSGNTIY	TRBV6-1	TRBJ1-3
ARCGSDQPQH	TRBV5-4	TRBJ1-5
ASSWTGTAYNEQF	TRBV9	TRBJ2-1
ASSELGAEKLF	TRBV2	TRBJ1-4
ASSLNAGGTQY	TRBV7-2	TRBJ2-5
ASRVAAGRNTEAF	TRBV19	TRBJ1-1
ATSRDSSGANEQF	TRBV15	TRBJ2-1
ASSQDFAGATEAF	TRBV4-1	TRBJ1-1
ASSLGGRLMNTEAF	TRBV5-1	TRBJ1-1
ASSIVAGGLDTQY	TRBV19	TRBJ2-3
ASSEDRGTGKLF	TRBV2	TRBJ1-4
ASQLTGAYEQY	TRBV27	TRBJ2-7
ASSQAGGFSMNTEAF	TRBV27	TRBJ1-1
ASTPGPGQGNYEQY	TRBV5-4	TRBJ2-7
ASKPGTMDEKLF	TRBV28	TRBJ1-4
SVGGRIYEQY	TRBV29-1	TRBJ2-7
AISSAQGGEQY	TRBV10-3	TRBJ2-7
ASSFGNTEAF	TRBV28	TRBJ1-1
ASSHGGVVGQETQY	TRBV28	TRBJ2-5
ASSWTGALYEQY	TRBV6-1	TRBJ2-7
ASSVEVSGDLTDTQY	TRBV9	TRBJ2-3
ASSFTGRGTYEQY	TRBV28	TRBJ2-7
ASSTDRVGGSPLH	TRBV5-4	TRBJ1-6
ASSLETSGSTKTQY	TRBV5-1	TRBJ2-5
ASSPGTDLEYGYT	TRBV7-9	TRBJ1-2
AWATRQDGLWGNYGYT	TRBV30	TRBJ1-2
ASSPVGLAGGRETQY	TRBV4-1	TRBJ2-5
ASSQDPVSSYNEQF	TRBV4-1	TRBJ2-1
AWSVSVNTEAF	TRBV30	TRBJ1-1
ASSHEQGKGYTEAF	TRBV14	TRBJ1-1
ASSLSLAGEYEQY	TRBV5-4	TRBJ2-7
ASSHSGGAGKLF	TRBV4-1	TRBJ1-4
ASSRRDSLSQAF	TRBV5-1	TRBJ1-1
ASSPTSGLTDTQY	TRBV18	TRBJ2-3
ASSELSGSPLH	TRBV2	TRBJ1-6
ASSLLGLWNTEAF	TRBV5-4	TRBJ1-1
ASSWTFSGNTIY	TRBV28	TRBJ1-3
ASSPSGRAEGGELF	TRBV5-1	TRBJ2-2
ASSPRTSGSTGELF	TRBV5-5	TRBJ2-2
ASSQTGGFGPNEQF	TRBV7-6	TRBJ2-1
ASSYARAGRDEQF	TRBV6-5	TRBJ2-1
ASSLYRSLQSTDTQY	TRBV28	TRBJ2-3
ASSVESGGELTGELF	TRBV9	TRBJ2-2
ASSTGVAEQF	TRBV19	TRBJ2-1
ASSLALRTPGETQY	TRBV7-9	TRBJ2-5
ASSPMAAGVQETQY	TRBV5-6	TRBJ2-5
ASSARSGRSYNEQF	TRBV9	TRBJ2-1
ASRWGTGIRNEQF	TRBV25-1	TRBJ2-1
ASSRDRGLTDTQY	TRBV5-1	TRBJ2-3
ASSGGGASTNEKLF	TRBV9	TRBJ1-4
ATALDRMNTEAF	TRBV6-5	TRBJ1-1
ASSLFQSTDTQY	TRBV5-1	TRBJ2-3
AWEQGMNGYT	TRBV30	TRBJ1-2
ASSDRGSTEAF	TRBV2	TRBJ1-1
ASSGQGMNTEAF	TRBV4-1	TRBJ1-1
ASGLISTNEKLF	TRBV27	TRBJ1-4
ASSILAGMHNEQF	TRBV7-9	TRBJ2-1
ASSSEAGSHNEQF	TRBV5-1	TRBJ2-1
ASNWALSGELF	TRBV19	TRBJ2-2